This passage covers 2 T cell receptor beta chains from one sample sequenced in a study of radiation and T cells in renal cell carcinoma (dated by TCRdb to about 2020). The time point label corresponds to: blood 4 weeks post-SBRT, at nephrectomy. Sample treatment or condition, as interpreted from the label and publication: 15 Gy SBRT to primary tumor, nephrectomy 4 weeks later. The library was made by the immunoSEQ multiplex PCR assay. Drawn from immuneACCESS, this table holds only the in-frame rearrangements with V and J called that TCRdb kept. Clones are partly lost; checked studies trace under half to an unresolved V gene and leave the rest unexplained. This sample holds 60,000 to 95,000 clones; over 65% were observed only once. 2.4% of the sample is in the top ten clones. Sample: blood, taken from a patient whose treatment included radiotherapy and nephrectomy. These receptors were collected from a woman in her fifties or sixties with renal cell carcinoma.

The chain couples TRBV9 to TRBJ2-3; D unclear. From germline, CDR1 is SGDLS and CDR2 YYNGEE. With 2 bases removed from V and 3 bases from J, the gap between germline ends came to 4 bases. The CDR3 runs 12 residues. The CDR3 protein is CASSVGTDTQYF. The CDR3 nucleotides read TGTGCCAGCAGCGTGGGGACAGATACGCAGTATTTT.

This clone was detected once. This chain uses TRBV28 with TRBJ1-1; D not certain. The germline V and J ends were trimmed by 7 bases and 0 bases, with 9 bases remaining between them. Germline CDR1 reads MDHEN; CDR2 reads SYDVKM. The CDR3 extends over 13 amino acids. CDR3 in amino acids: CASIYSLNTEAFF. The CDR3 region has the DNA TGTGCCAGCATTTACAGTTTGAACACTGAAGCTTTCTTT.